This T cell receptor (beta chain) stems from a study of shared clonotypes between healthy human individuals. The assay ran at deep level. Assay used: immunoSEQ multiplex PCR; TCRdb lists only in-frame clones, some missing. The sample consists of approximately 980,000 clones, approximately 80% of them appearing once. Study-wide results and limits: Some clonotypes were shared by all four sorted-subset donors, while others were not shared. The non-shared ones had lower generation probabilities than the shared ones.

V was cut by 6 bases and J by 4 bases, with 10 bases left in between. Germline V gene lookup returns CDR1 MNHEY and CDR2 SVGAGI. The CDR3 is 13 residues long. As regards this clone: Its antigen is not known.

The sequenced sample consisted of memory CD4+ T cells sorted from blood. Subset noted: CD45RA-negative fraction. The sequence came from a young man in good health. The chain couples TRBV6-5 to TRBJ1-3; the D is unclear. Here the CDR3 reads CASSPVGGNTIYF. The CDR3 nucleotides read TGTGCCAGCAGCCCGGTGGGGGGAAACACCATATATTTT.